This T cell receptor beta chain was recovered during a study of beta chain features in type 1 diabetes. Study as a whole: Investigators examined approximately 110,000,000 sorted cells across all samples. Study findings and constraints: Type 1 diabetes patients had VDJ junctions that carried fewer insertions and more deletions.

This CDR3 has 14 amino acids. After removal of 3 bases from V and 6 bases from J, the junction contained 7 bases not matched to a gene. CDR1 is SNHLY, CDR2 FYNNEI, per germline. Every bit of the isolated RNA underwent reverse transcription, so sequencing read expressed TCRB transcripts. The repertoire was sequenced with immunoSEQ multiplex PCR; TCRdb's copy has only in-frame clones and lacks some. Of roughly 180,000 clones listed, 13% are singletons. On this clone: Its specificity is unknown.

The TCR sequence derives from a woman younger than 35 in good health. This chain uses TRBV2 with TRBJ1-1; 7 bases map to TRBD1. Material for sequencing was central memory CD4+ T cells from blood. The CDR3 DNA is TGTGCCAGCAGTGATACACATGACAGGGCTGAAGCTTTCTTT. Translated, it gives CASSDTHDRAEAFF.